This T cell receptor (beta chain) comes out of a study of early T cells in non-severe SARS-CoV-2 infection. Study overall: Alpha and beta chains were unpaired, from unsorted whole-blood bulk RNA.

At least ten counts were recorded for this clonotype. Its antigen is undetermined. Broader study findings: VDJdb matches were skewed toward anti-spike CD8 T cell responses.

CDR1 is MDHEN, CDR2 SYDVKM, per germline. V shed 10 bases, J shed 4 bases, and the junction held 9 bases outside the gene matches. This CDR3 contains 13 residues. Attached unique molecular identifiers marked individual cDNA molecules. TCRdb fed the 5' RACE reads into MiXCR, producing one record per CDR3 protein. In the table there are about 77,000 distinct CDR3 sequences, around 8.7% of which are singletons. The specimen was whole blood. This chain links TRBV28 with TRBJ2-7; TRBD1 aligns across 8 bases. The clonotype comes from an adult who was a healthcare worker with PCR-confirmed SARS-CoV-2 infection or an uninfected control (not recorded which). CDR3 residues: CAIQGAGWYEQYF. CDR3 coding DNA: TGTGCCATCCAGGGGGCCGGGTGGTACGAGCAGTACTTC.